In this sample, the clone carrying this T cell receptor (beta chain) turned up many times. No antigen is known for it. No donor had other autoimmune disease, uncontrolled infection, pregnancy or lactation. Researchers took RNA transcripts and amplified TCR beta CDR3 regions from them. The workflow started with a first-round RT-PCR run with HTBI primers and then moved on to a second-round multiplex PCR. TCRdb re-called the multiplex PCR reads with MiXCR, one entry per CDR3 protein. The sample records some 150,000 distinct CDR3 sequences, 39% being singletons. This specimen belongs to a study of Graves' ophthalmopathy and Graves' hyperthyroidism. Study results and caveats: Using 13 signatures, a model distinguished ophthalmopathy from stable hyperthyroidism, reaching roughly 90% sensitivity and 81.08% specificity. For predicting ophthalmopathy progression, the model had 70.59% sensitivity and roughly 76% specificity.

Specimen: peripheral blood. This receptor was obtained from a man aged 25 to 45 with Graves' ophthalmopathy.

The CDR3: CASSPRRQPNTEAFF. DNA of the CDR3: TGTGCCAGTAGTCCACGGAGGCAGCCGAACACTGAAGCTTTCTTT. The rearrangement joins TRBV19 to TRBJ1-1; no clear D. The CDR3 length is 15 residues. CDR1 is LNHDA and CDR2 is SQIVND in the germline V gene (reference sequence). Trimming cost V 5 bases and J 1 base, with 14 bases left between them.